This T cell receptor beta chain was sequenced in a study of CD8 T cells in ankylosing spondylitis (dated by TCRdb to 2016 to 2017). Regarding the study in general: To find TCR variants linked to disease, the study profiled T cell receptor beta repertoires in ankylosing spondylitis patients and healthy donors. In total, the full study cohort was made up of 100 to 140 healthy donors and roughly 27 ankylosing spondylitis patients. Peripheral blood was sampled, and synovial fluid was also collected from ankylosing spondylitis patients.

Overall study outcomes, separate from this receptor: Blood from ankylosing spondylitis patients appeared to be characterized by a TCR beta motif made up of eight highly homologous amino acid variants. The disease-linked clones showed a CD8+ phenotype and occurred at relatively low frequencies in peripheral blood. Some TCR beta motif variants had previously been reported in synovial fluid and blood of reactive arthritis patients, which suggested common disease-initiation mechanisms. The disease-linked clones were reported to be significantly enriched in matched synovial fluid samples from ankylosing spondylitis patients.

In its sample, this clonotype was seen many times. It lacks a known antigen. Per-base quality was not reported, and no clone a single base away is much larger than it. Sequenced on an Illumina HiSeq 2500. Quantitative 5'-RACE with molecular barcodes was used to prepare TCR beta libraries. Per the original workflow: A new computational method based on a probabilistic model of VDJ rearrangement was used to identify disease-linked TCR variants. The raw public data were reprocessed by TCRdb itself: fastp quality trimming at Q25, MiXCR clonotype calling, in-frame beta chains only. Entries that share a CDR3 protein sequence are merged under the most common genes and DNA. In this record, the V and J calls reflect TCRdb's handling and not the investigators' own analysis. The sample table shows more than 400,000 distinct CDR3 sequences, and under 5.5% are seen once. Under 4.5% of the sample rests with the top ten.

The germline V gene encodes CDR1 SGHVS and CDR2 FQNEAQ. From V the trimming removes 5 bases and from J it removes 4 bases, while the gene matches leave 6 bases of the junction unaccounted for. The CDR3 has 14 amino acids, counting the end cysteine and phenylalanine. Only the CDR3 portion is preserved as DNA: 42 bases, with reading frame beginning at the first base. The chain links TRBV7-8 with TRBJ2-7; a stretch of 9 junction bases matches TRBD1. Sample: blood, either unsorted or a sorted T cell fraction (not recorded which). The receptor was isolated from a male donor with ankylosing spondylitis. The CDR3 has the sequence CASSRDRALYEQYF. The nucleotides are TGTGCCAGCAGCCGGGACAGGGCTTTGTACGAGCAGTACTTC.